Below, 27 T cell receptor beta chains from the same sample are listed, as sequenced in a study of T cells in Graves' hyperthyroidism and ophthalmopathy. There were TCR beta CDR3 regions amplified from RNA transcripts. In the first-round RT-PCR of the TCR CDR3, the HTBI primer set was used. TCRdb re-called the multiplex PCR reads through MiXCR, storing one row per CDR3 protein. The sample carries 200,000 to 250,000 distinct CDR3 sequences, about a sixth recorded once. The specimen was blood. The receptors shown here come from a woman under 30 with Graves' ophthalmopathy.

The V gene is TRBV3-1, the J gene TRBJ1-1; TRBD1 might be the D (5 bases). The CDR3 totals 16 residues. Germline V lookup: CDR1 LGHDT, CDR2 YNNKEL (reference sequence). V lost 1 base to trimming and J lost 4 bases, with 16 bases between them. The CDR3 protein is CASSQGQGWRFTEAFF. The DNA for the CDR3 is TGTGCCAGCAGCCAAGGGCAGGGCTGGAGGTTCACTGAAGCTTTCTTT.

This clonotype has ten or more counts. This chain uses TRBV20-1 with TRBJ2-3; TRBD1 agrees at 7 bases. Germline CDR1 reads DFQATT; CDR2 reads SNEGSKA (reference sequence). V was pared by 1 base and J by 4 bases, with 8 bases of the junction left unmatched. CDR3 size: 15 residues. The CDR3 sequence: CSARGDREWSDTQYF. In DNA, the CDR3 is TGCAGTGCTAGAGGCGACAGGGAGTGGTCAGATACGCAGTATTTT.

Only a few counts were recorded for this clonotype. The junction does not match germline at one end; this may be a read error. The gene calls are TRBV12-3 or TRBV12-4 and TRBJ2-6; D may be TRBD1 or TRBD2 (5 bases each). The CDR3 length is 16 residues. In nucleotides, the CDR3 is TGTGCCAGCCTCGGACCGGACTCATCTGGGGCCAACGTCCCGACTTTC. This gives the protein CASLGPDSSGANVPTF.

In this sample, this clonotype turned up a few times. This sequence joins TRBV30 and TRBJ1-6, with a weak D call TRBD1 (5 bases). Germline loops: CDR1 GTSNPN, CDR2 SVGIG (reference sequence). The CDR3 loop spans 18 amino acids. Deletions cut 4 bases from V and 2 bases from J, with 21 bases between. The chain's CDR3 is CAWNYGPRTTPYNSPLHF. Here the CDR3 DNA reads TGTGCCTGGAACTACGGACCGAGGACAACACCCTATAATTCACCCCTCCACTTT.

The rearrangement uses TRBV18 and TRBJ2-3; 7 bases agree with TRBD2. CDR1 and CDR2 from the germline V gene are KGHSH and LQKENI. After removal of 1 base from V and 0 bases from J, the junction contained 4 bases not matched to a gene. The length of the CDR3 is 16 residues. CDR3 nucleotide sequence: TGTGCCAGCTCACCACGCCTAGCGGCCAGCACAGATACGCAGTATTTT. It specifies CASSPRLAASTDTQYF.

This clonotype was recorded many times. The chain has TRBV28 and TRBJ2-6; TRBD1 is a possible D gene (6 bases). The CDR3 runs to 16 residues. Trimming took 1 base from V and 2 from J, leaving 9 bases between them. The germline gives CDR1 MDHEN, CDR2 SYDVKM. CDR3 residues: CASSLSGTTGANVLTF. The DNA of the CDR3 is TGTGCCAGCAGTTTATCCGGGACAACTGGGGCCAACGTCCTGACTTTC.

A single count supports this clonotype. The chain recombines TRBV15 with TRBJ1-5; TRBD1 is a possible D gene (5 bases). The CDR3 has 15 residues. Looked up from germline, CDR1 is LNHNV and CDR2 is YYDKDF (reference sequence). The V and J ends lost 0 bases and 2 bases respectively, with 8 bases between them. CDR3 protein: CATSRDLGGNQPQHF. The DNA of the CDR3 is TGTGCCACCAGCAGAGATCTAGGGGGCAATCAGCCCCAGCATTTT.

Ten or more counts support this clonotype. The chain is built from TRBV7-3 and TRBJ2-1; 15 bases fit TRBD2. From germline, CDR1 is SGHTA and CDR2 FQGTGA. The CDR3 is 17 residues long. V was clipped by 1 base and J by 6 bases; unmatched bases: 4. Written as DNA, the CDR3 is TGTGCCAGCAGCTTAAATCCGGGACTAGCGGGAGGCAATGAGCAGTTCTTC. It codes for CASSLNPGLAGGNEQFF.

As regards this clonotype: A much larger clone differs from this one at a single base, so this may be a read error. V usage is TRBV6-2 or TRBV6-3 and J usage is TRBJ1-5; 8 bases are shared with TRBD1. The length of the CDR3 is 15 residues. The V and J ends lost 5 bases and 5 bases, in that order; junction bases with no gene match: 8. Germline loops: CDR1 MNHEY, CDR2 SVGEGT. The CDR3 here is CASSRTGIFDQPQHF. The DNA for the CDR3 is TGTGCCAGCAGTCGGACAGGGATCTTCGATCAGCCCCAGCATTTT.

This chain joins TRBV6-2 or TRBV6-3 and TRBJ1-1; D ambiguous. Trimming left V 0 bases short and J 1 base short, with 9 bases between. In germline, CDR1 is MNHEY, CDR2 SVGEGT. This CDR3 comprises 15 residues. This CDR3 is CASSYSIGENTEAFF. The CDR3 DNA follows: TGTGCCAGCAGTTACTCGATTGGCGAGAACACTGAAGCTTTCTTT.

There are many counts of this clonotype. The CDR3 DNA is TGTGCCAGCAGCTCCGATTCCTACAGGGGCTCCTACGAGCAGTACTTC. Encoded protein: CASSSDSYRGSYEQYF. The chain employs TRBV7-9 and TRBJ2-7; 7 bases are shared with TRBD1. Germline V gene data show CDR1 as SEHNR and CDR2 as FQNEAQ (reference sequence). Trimming took 4 bases from V and 0 from J; bases not matched to a gene: 9. This CDR3 contains 16 residues.

This clonotype was detected ten times or more. The chain's CDR3 is CASSLSRTGTSSYNEQFF. The CDR3 DNA reads TGTGCCAGCAGTTTATCCCGGACAGGTACTAGCTCCTACAATGAGCAGTTCTTC. The V gene is TRBV27, the J gene TRBJ2-1, with 7 bases matching TRBD1. Germline-derived CDR1 and CDR2 are MNHEY and SMNVEV (reference sequence). The CDR3 extends over 18 amino acids. Germline trimming cut 0 bases from V and 0 bases from J; bases unmatched to any gene: 8.

This clonotype appeared many times. The DNA of the CDR3 is TGCAGCGTTGAAGGCGGGACTAGCGGGAGGTATGAGCAGTTCTTC. It encodes CSVEGGTSGRYEQFF. The J gene is TRBJ2-1, the V gene TRBV29-1; 15 bases match TRBD2. CDR1 and CDR2 from the germline V gene are SQVTM and ANQGSEA. The CDR3 is 15 amino acids. Trimming took 1 base from V and 8 from J; bases not matched to a gene: 3.

In its sample, this clonotype was seen many times. The rearrangement uses TRBV6-9 and TRBJ2-7, with D unresolved. Between the trimmed V and J ends, which lost 2 bases and 3 bases, there was a span of 11 bases. Germline V CDR1 and CDR2: MNHGY, SVAAGI. This CDR3 region has 14 residues. The CDR3 DNA reads as TGTGCCAGCAGTTATGTTTGGTCCCTCTACGAGCAGTACTTC. Its translation: CASSYVWSLYEQYF.

This clonotype was counted ten times or more. This rearrangement joins TRBV19 to TRBJ1-1; weak D call: TRBD1 (6 bases). V was clipped by 4 bases and J by 5 bases, with 11 bases between them. The CDR3 spans 13 residues. From germline, CDR1 is LNHDA and CDR2 SQIVND (reference sequence). The CDR3 DNA sequence: TGTGCCAGTAGTAACAGGGTTACTACTGAAGCTTTCTTT. Translation gives CASSNRVTTEAFF.

This clonotype was recorded only once. This chain connects TRBV2 to TRBJ2-5, with TRBD1 matching over 9 bases. CDR1 is SNHLY, CDR2 FYNNEI, per germline. The V gene end was trimmed by 6 bases and the J gene end by 3 bases; junction bases not matched to a gene: 14. CDR3 length: 17 residues. The CDR3 DNA sequence: TGTGCCAGCAGAGGGGGGCTTTGGCGGGACAGGGAAGAGACCCAGTACTTC. Protein: CASRGGLWRDREETQYF.

This clonotype was picked up many times. The V call is TRBV7-2, the J call TRBJ1-2, with TRBD1 as a possible D gene (5 bases). Germline loops: CDR1 SGHTA, CDR2 FQGNSA. The CDR3 runs to 13 residues. Trimming took 5 bases from V and 1 from J, leaving 8 bases between them. The DNA of the CDR3 is TGTGCCAGCAGCCGGGACTTTAACTATGGCTACACCTTC. Protein product: CASSRDFNYGYTF.

This clonotype came up many times. This sequence joins TRBV3-1 and TRBJ1-2; D ambiguous. Germline CDR1 is LGHDT and CDR2 is YNNKEL (reference sequence). Between the trimmed V and J ends, which lost 3 bases and 4 bases, there was a span of 9 bases. The CDR3 length is 13 residues. The CDR3, as DNA: TGTGCCAGCAGCCAGGCAGTGGCCTATGGCTACACCTTC. Its translation is CASSQAVAYGYTF.

This clonotype was counted a single time. A read error may be the cause here, since a much bigger clone is one base away. The chain is built from TRBV5-1 and TRBJ2-7; a weak D match, TRBD2 (6 bases). Germline CDR1 reads SGHRS; CDR2 reads YFSETQ. The germline V and J ends were trimmed by 4 bases and 1 base, with 18 bases remaining between them. The CDR3 sequence is 16 residues long. The CDR3 bases are TGCGCCAGCAGCCCTATTAGACGGGACTTGTCCTACGAGCAGTACTTC. It translates to CASSPIRRDLSYEQYF.

This clonotype was recorded many times. The chain employs TRBV5-6 and TRBJ1-5, with D hard to call. V lost 0 bases to trimming and J lost 11 bases, with 9 bases between them. This CDR3 is built from 12 residues. Germline CDR1 reads SGHDT; CDR2 reads YYEEEE. The DNA for the CDR3 is TGTGCCAGCAGCTTGGGAGGGAGAGCCCAGCATTTT. Protein product: CASSLGGRAQHF.

This clonotype was seen ten or more times. The chain uses TRBV9 and TRBJ1-3; 10 bases fit TRBD1. The V gene's germline CDR1 is SGDLS and CDR2 YYNGEE. This CDR3 contains 16 residues. The trim removed 3 bases at V and 4 bases at J, leaving 7 bases unmatched. CDR3 sequence (DNA): TGTGCCAGCAGCGCTAGACAGGGGGCGGAAGGAAACACCATATATTTT. Translation: CASSARQGAEGNTIYF. The full variable domain, completed using reference TRBV9 and TRBJ1-3, is DSGVTQTPKHLITATGQRVTLRCSPRSGDLSVYWYQQSLDQGLQFLIQYYNGEERAKGNILERFSAQQFPDLHSELNLSSLELGDSALYFCASSARQGAEGNTIYFGEGSWLTVV.

This clonotype showed up many times. The CDR3 coding sequence is TGTGCCTGGAGCTCATTACAGGGAGCCGAGCAGTACTTC. As protein: CAWSSLQGAEQYF. The gene calls are TRBV30 and TRBJ2-7; the D gene is possibly TRBD1 (6 bases). V shed 3 bases and J shed 6 bases, with 15 bases lying between them. Germline-derived CDR1 and CDR2 are GTSNPN and SVGIG (reference sequence). The CDR3 spans 13 residues.

The chain uses TRBV28 and TRBJ1-5; D unresolved. There are 15 residues in the CDR3. V lost 9 bases, J lost 0 bases, and 15 bases lay in between. The germline V gene encodes CDR1 MDHEN and CDR2 SYDVKM. CDR3 nucleotide sequence: TGTGCCAGTAGCACCCCGCACTATAGCAATCAGCCCCAGCATTTT. It specifies CASSTPHYSNQPQHF.

This clonotype was observed at least ten times. The chain couples TRBV2 to TRBJ2-7; TRBD1 agrees at 7 bases. Germline CDR1 and CDR2: SNHLY and FYNNEI. This CDR3 has 15 amino acids. The V gene end was trimmed by 3 bases and the J gene end by 6 bases; junction bases not matched to a gene: 11. The CDR3 is CASSEYARGLREQYF. The CDR3 DNA is TGTGCCAGCAGTGAGTACGCGAGGGGGCTACGCGAGCAGTACTTC.

This clonotype has more than one count but fewer than ten. V is TRBV7-3 and J is TRBJ2-2, with 10 bases aligning to TRBD1. Per the germline V gene, CDR1 is SGHTA and CDR2 is FQGTGA. The CDR3 is 18 residues long. Germline trimming cut 2 bases from V and 1 base from J; bases unmatched to any gene: 7. CDR3 sequence (DNA): TGTGCCAGCAGCTTAGTGCCCGGGACAGGGGTGAACACCGGGGAGCTGTTTTTT. Protein product: CASSLVPGTGVNTGELFF.

This clonotype was seen ten or more times. V gene TRBV2 combines with J gene TRBJ2-7; the D is unclear. Germline CDR1 is SNHLY and CDR2 is FYNNEI. The V end was cut by 3 bases, the J end by 4 bases, with 10 bases between. This CDR3 has 13 amino acids. CDR3 in DNA: TGTGCCAGCAGTGAGAAGGGTCGGTACGAGCAGTACTTC. Translating it yields CASSEKGRYEQYF.

The chain employs TRBV6-2 or TRBV6-3 and TRBJ2-1; 15 bases match TRBD2. The CDR3 extends over 17 amino acids. V lost 6 bases and J lost 5; bases outside the gene matches: 8. Per the germline V gene, CDR1 is MNHEY and CDR2 is SVGEGT. This CDR3 reads CASSQGLAGGIHNEQFF. CDR3 in DNA: TGTGCCAGCAGCCAAGGACTAGCGGGAGGGATCCACAATGAGCAGTTCTTC.